The 2 T cell receptor beta chains reported below all come from one sample, sequenced in a study of cytomegalovirus exposure and HLA in healthy donors. The PCR contained 60 Vbeta and 13 Jbeta primers. Method: immunoSEQ multiplex PCR; TCRdb's copy keeps in-frame clones and lacks some. The table shows fewer than 200,000 clones, with approximately 78% occurring only once. The sequencing sample was made of PBMCs. These receptors were taken from a girl between 2 and 10 years old in good health and CMV-seropositive.

The rearrangement links TRBV6-1 to TRBJ2-1; 8 positions agree with TRBD2. The V gene's germline CDR1 is MNHNS and CDR2 SASEGT. This CDR3 spans 12 amino acids. Here the CDR3 DNA reads TGTAGTTCTAGCGGGCTCTACAATGAGCAGTTCTTC. This sequence encodes CSSSGLYNEQFF.

The chain links TRBV7-9 to TRBJ2-5; maybe TRBD2 (5 bases). The V gene lost 5 bases and the J gene lost 4 bases, with 17 bases spanning the gap. This CDR3 comprises 15 residues. Germline values: CDR1 SEHNR, CDR2 FQNEAQ (reference sequence). The CDR3 DNA is TGTGCCAGCAGCCCCAAAACTAGTTCGGGAGAGACCCAGTACTTC. It yields the protein CASSPKTSSGETQYF.